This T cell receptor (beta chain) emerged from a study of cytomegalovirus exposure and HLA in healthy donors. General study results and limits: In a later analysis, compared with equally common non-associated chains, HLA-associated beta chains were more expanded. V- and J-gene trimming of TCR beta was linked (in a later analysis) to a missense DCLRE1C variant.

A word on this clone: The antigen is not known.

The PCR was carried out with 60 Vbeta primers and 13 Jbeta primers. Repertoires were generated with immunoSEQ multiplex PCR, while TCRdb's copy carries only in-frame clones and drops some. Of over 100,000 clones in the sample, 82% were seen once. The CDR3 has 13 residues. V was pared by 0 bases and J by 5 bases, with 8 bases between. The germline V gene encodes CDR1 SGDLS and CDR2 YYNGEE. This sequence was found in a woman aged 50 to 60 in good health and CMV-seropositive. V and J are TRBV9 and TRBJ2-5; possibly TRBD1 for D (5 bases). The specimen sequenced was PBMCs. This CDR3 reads CASSVENRETQYF. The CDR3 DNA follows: TGTGCCAGCAGCGTAGAGAACAGGGAGACCCAGTACTTC.